These T cell receptor beta chains were read from a single sample in a study of neurological immune-mediated disorders. MiXCR, run by TCRdb on the 5' RACE reads, gives a single entry per CDR3 protein. The table lists tens of thousands of distinct CDR3 sequences, about 4.4% of them singletons, with around 9% in the top ten. The sequencing input was CD4+ T cells from blood. All receptors come from a man between 18 and 35 years old in good health. CDR3s include the opening cysteine and the closing phenylalanine or tryptophan. A D gene is named only where the DNA matches it firmly. Size is stated for part of the rows, as once, few or many counts, or as a class when the clone is expanded.

v_call	d_call	clone_size	j_call	cdr3_nt	cdr3_aa
TRBV7-2	-	many	TRBJ2-7	TGTGCCAGCAGCCGTCGTATCCCGCTACGCGAGCAGTACTTC	CASSRRIPLREQYF
TRBV12-3/TRBV12-4	-	many	TRBJ2-6	TGTGCCAGCAGTTTGGCAGGCGCCGGGTCTGGGGCCAACGTCCTGACTTTC	CASSLAGAGSGANVLTF
TRBV11-2	-	many	TRBJ1-1	TGTGCCAGCAGCACACGCGGGGCAAGGGTATCTGAAGCTTTCTTT	CASSTRGARVSEAFF
TRBV15	TRBD2	-	TRBJ2-1	TGTGCCACCAGCAGAGTGGGAGGCGGGAGCTCCTACAATGAGCAGTTCTTC	CATSRVGGGSSYNEQFF
TRBV5-4	-	few	TRBJ2-1	TGTGCCAGCAGCTTGACACGAAACAATGAGCAGTTCTTC	CASSLTRNNEQFF
TRBV12-3/TRBV12-4	-	-	TRBJ2-7	TGTGCCAGCAGTTTACTGGGCAAGCAATACTTC	CASSLLGKQYF
TRBV3-1	-	many	TRBJ2-1	TGTGCCAGCAGCCAAGATGGTACGGGGGTATATGAGCAGTTCTTC	CASSQDGTGVYEQFF
TRBV12-3/TRBV12-4	-	many	TRBJ2-5	TGTGCCAGCAGTTTACCTGGACACGGAGAGACCCAGTACTTC	CASSLPGHGETQYF
TRBV20-1	TRBD2	many	TRBJ2-3	TGCAGCGGACTAGCGGGGGGGATGGATACGCAGTATTTT	CSGLAGGMDTQYF
TRBV2	TRBD1	many	TRBJ2-3	TGTGCCAGCGGGGGCAGGGGGCGGACAGATACGCAGTATTTT	CASGGRGRTDTQYF
TRBV6-1	-	many	TRBJ2-7	TGTGCCAGCATCCCGGGGCACACCTACGAGCAGTACTTC	CASIPGHTYEQYF
TRBV7-8	TRBD1	many	TRBJ2-1	TGTGCCAGCAGCCAAACTCGGACAGGTATTTCCCGGCAGTTCTTC	CASSQTRTGISRQFF
TRBV7-2	TRBD1	many	TRBJ2-1	TGTGCCAGCAGCCTACAATCGACAGGGGGCTACAGTGAGCAGTTCTTC	CASSLQSTGGYSEQFF
TRBV20-1	TRBD1	many	TRBJ2-7	TGCAGTGCTAGAGATCGGACAGGGGGGACCTACGAGCAGTACTTC	CSARDRTGGTYEQYF
TRBV3-1	-	-	TRBJ2-5	TGTGCCAGCAGCCAACGGGCAGGCGGAGAGACCCAGTACTTC	CASSQRAGGETQYF
TRBV6-2/TRBV6-3	-	many	TRBJ1-1	TGTGCCAGCAGGGATTGGGGCACTGAAGCTTTCTTT	CASRDWGTEAFF
TRBV20-1	TRBD2	many	TRBJ2-7	TGCAGTGCTAGAGGGGGGGGGAATAAGGGCCCGAGCTCCTACGAGCAGTACTTC	CSARGGGNKGPSSYEQYF
TRBV12-3/TRBV12-4	-	many	TRBJ1-5	TGTGCCAGCAGCCTAACCGGGACTTTCGGTCAGCCCCAGCATTTT	CASSLTGTFGQPQHF
TRBV11-1	-	many	TRBJ2-7	TGTGCCAGCAGCTTAATGGGACCCACGGATGGGGAGCAGTACTTC	CASSLMGPTDGEQYF
TRBV6-1	-	many	TRBJ1-1	TGTGCCAGCAGTTCAGGGAAGGGGAACACTGAAGCTTTCTTT	CASSSGKGNTEAFF
TRBV29-1	TRBD2	many	TRBJ2-5	TGCAGCGCCCGACTAGCGGGGCAAGAGACCCAGTACTTC	CSARLAGQETQYF
TRBV18	-	many	TRBJ1-6	TGTGCCAGCTCACCAGCAGGGAACAACTCACCCCTCCACTTT	CASSPAGNNSPLHF
TRBV10-3	TRBD1	many	TRBJ1-5	TGTGCCATCAGTGAGTCAAAGGGACAGGGGACCGATCAGCCCCAGCATTTT	CAISESKGQGTDQPQHF
TRBV5-1	-	many	TRBJ1-4	TGCGCCAGCAGCTTAACAGGGACTAATGAAAAACTGTTTTTT	CASSLTGTNEKLFF
TRBV5-1	-	many	TRBJ1-1	TGCGCCAGCAGCTTGGTAGACACACACACTGAAGCTTTCTTT	CASSLVDTHTEAFF
TRBV29-1	-	many	TRBJ2-6	TGCAGCGTGGGGGCTGGGGCCAACGTCCTGACTTTC	CSVGAGANVLTF
TRBV19	-	many	TRBJ1-5	TGTGCCAGTAGTATAGACAGCTATCAGCCCCAGCATTTT	CASSIDSYQPQHF
TRBV6-5	TRBD2	many	TRBJ2-7	TGTGCCAGCAGTTATCCTCCGGGACTAGCGGGGGGGCCCTACGAGCAGTACTTC	CASSYPPGLAGGPYEQYF
TRBV27	-	many	TRBJ1-5	TGTGCCAGCAGCCCGGGGGGAGCCTTCAATCAGCCCCAGCATTTT	CASSPGGAFNQPQHF
TRBV5-1	-	many	TRBJ1-2	TGCGCCAGCAGCTTAACTGACTATGGCTACACCTTC	CASSLTDYGYTF
TRBV7-6	TRBD1	many	TRBJ1-6	TGTGCCAGCAGCTACAGGGGAGGCGATTCACCCCTCCACTTT	CASSYRGGDSPLHF
TRBV10-3	TRBD2	many	TRBJ2-3	TGTGCCATCAGTGTCCGAGCGGGGAGCACAGATACGCAGTATTTT	CAISVRAGSTDTQYF
TRBV4-3	TRBD2	many	TRBJ2-2	TGCGCCAGCAGAACCTCGAGCGGGGGGGGGGAGCTGTTTTTT	CASRTSSGGGELFF
TRBV7-8	-	many	TRBJ1-1	TGTGCCAGCAGCTTAGTTTTGGCCTCTTGGGATGGCACTGAAGCTTTCTTT	CASSLVLASWDGTEAFF
TRBV5-1	-	many	TRBJ1-2	TGCGCCAGCAGCACCCAGGGTTTGGACTATGGCTACACCTTC	CASSTQGLDYGYTF
TRBV7-3	-	many	TRBJ2-5	TGTGCCAGCAGCTTAACCTCAAGCGGGGAGACCCAGTACTTC	CASSLTSSGETQYF